The 26 T cell receptor beta chains below were found in one sample sequenced in a study of blood T cell repertoires in COVID-19. Data came from immunoSEQ multiplex PCR; TCRdb stores just in-frame clones and leaves some out. The sample comprises 98,000 or so clones, around 82% of which are singletons, and 4% to 5.5% rests with the top ten. The sequenced sample was peripheral blood. The receptors come from a man aged 60 to 75 with acute or convalescent COVID-19.

The CDR3 DNA sequence: TGTGCCAGCAGCTTAATCCGGGGGTCCTACAATGAGCAGTTCTTC. This translates into CASSLIRGSYNEQFF. This sequence joins TRBV7-3 and TRBJ2-1; TRBD2 might be the D (6 bases). The CDR3 sequence is 15 residues long. Deletions cut 1 base from V and 1 base from J, with 8 bases between. Germline V gene data show CDR1 as SGHTA and CDR2 as FQGTGA.

J is TRBJ2-7 and V is TRBV6-1, with a tentative D call TRBD1 (6 bases). Germline V gene lookup returns CDR1 MNHNS and CDR2 SASEGT. V was trimmed by 0 bases and J by 7 bases, leaving 19 bases between them. This CDR3 has 16 residues. The CDR3 spells CASSEALTPGQQEQYF. The CDR3 DNA is TGTGCCAGCAGTGAAGCACTTACCCCGGGACAACAAGAGCAGTACTTC.

V gene TRBV2 combines with J gene TRBJ2-3; D gene uncertain. With 5 bases removed from V and 7 bases from J, the gap between germline ends came to 7 bases. This CDR3 has 11 residues. The germline V gene encodes CDR1 SNHLY and CDR2 FYNNEI. CDR3 nucleotide sequence: TGTGCCAGCAGTTACCAGAATACGCAGTATTTT. It is translated as CASSYQNTQYF.

The J gene is TRBJ1-2, the V gene TRBV19, with D possibly TRBD1 on 5 matching bases. The CDR3 length is 13 residues. The ends were cut back, 6 bases at V and 2 bases at J, with 10 bases in the middle. Germline CDR1 LNHDA, CDR2 SQIVND (reference sequence). CDR3 nucleotide sequence: TGTGCCAGTAGAGTAGGGGAAAACTATGGCTACACCTTC. This translates into CASRVGENYGYTF.

The V and J genes are TRBV5-8 and TRBJ1-6, with D possibly matching TRBD1 (5 bases). Germline V CDR1 and CDR2: SGHTS, YDEGEE. The CDR3 totals 15 residues. Trimming took off 2 bases at V and 3 bases at J, with 9 bases between the two ends. CDR3 nucleotides: TGTGCCAGCAGCTTCGGTAGGGGCTATAATTCACCCCTCCACTTT. Translation: CASSFGRGYNSPLHF.

The V gene is TRBV11-2, the J gene TRBJ2-1; maybe TRBD2 (5 bases). The CDR3 totals 15 residues. V gave up 2 bases and J gave up 2 bases, with 10 bases separating them. Germline loops: CDR1 SGHAT, CDR2 FQNNGV. As DNA, the CDR3 is TGTGCCAGCAGCTTAAGCGGACCCACCTACAATGAGCAGTTCTTC. It yields the protein CASSLSGPTYNEQFF. The variable domain in full, completed from reference TRBV11-2 and TRBJ2-1, reads EAGVAQSPRYKIIEKRQSVAFWCNPISGHATLYWYQQILGQGPKLLIQFQNNGVVDDSQLPKDRFSAERLKGVDSTLKIQPAKLEDSAVYLCASSLSGPTYNEQFFGPGTRLTVL.

In its sample, this clone was seen a few times. The chain carries TRBV5-1 and TRBJ1-3; 8 bases map to TRBD1. The CDR3 loop spans 15 amino acids. V dropped 1 base and J dropped 4; count of bases not matched to a gene: 4. CDR1 is SGHRS, CDR2 YFSETQ, per germline. CDR3 DNA: TGCGCCAGCAGCTTGCAAGGACAGGGAGGAAACACCATATATTTT. Amino acid sequence: CASSLQGQGGNTIYF.

The chain joins TRBV3-1 (or the pseudogene TRBV3-2) to TRBJ1-1; TRBD1 might be the D (5 bases). The CDR3 spans 13 residues. V lost 1 base and J 5 bases, leaving 8 bases between the germline ends. Germline V gene lookup returns CDR1 LGHDT and CDR2 YNNKEL (reference sequence). CDR3 loop: CASSQGEGTEAFF. CDR3 in DNA: TGTGCCAGCAGCCAAGGGGAGGGGACTGAAGCTTTCTTT.

The rearrangement uses TRBV27 and TRBJ2-7; 9 bases are a match to TRBD1. This CDR3 is 14 amino acids long. The junction had 6 bases not matched to a gene; V was cut back by 5 bases and J by 4 bases. In germline, CDR1 is MNHEY, CDR2 SMNVEV (reference sequence). The CDR3 reads CASSLTGGGYEQYF. The CDR3 region has the DNA TGTGCCAGCAGTCTCACAGGGGGCGGATACGAGCAGTACTTC.

This clone was recorded only once. The chain uses TRBV4-3 and TRBJ1-2; D is perhaps TRBD1 (6 bases). The CDR3 length is 13 residues. The germline gives CDR1 LGHNA, CDR2 YSLEER. V was pared by 5 bases and J by 8 bases, with 15 bases between. Written as DNA, the CDR3 is TGCGCCAGCAGCTTCGAGACAGGTTACGGCTACACCTTC. Amino acid sequence: CASSFETGYGYTF.

The DNA of the CDR3 is TGTGCCAGCAGCCCCCTAGCGGGGGGCCCTGGCACCCAGTACTTC. It is translated as CASSPLAGGPGTQYF. The rearrangement uses TRBV2 and TRBJ2-5; 11 nucleotides line up with TRBD2. Germline values: CDR1 SNHLY, CDR2 FYNNEI. The V segment lost 6 bases and the J segment 8 bases; nucleotides outside the gene matches: 11. The CDR3 length is 15 residues.

The chain couples TRBV11-3 to TRBJ1-1; 10 positions match TRBD1. Germline V gene sequence: CDR1 SGHNT, CDR2 YENEEA. CDR3 length: 15 amino acids. J was trimmed by 5 bases and V by 1 base; bases with no gene match: 4. The CDR3 spells CASSLAGQGWTEAFF. CDR3 sequence (DNA): TGTGCCAGCAGCTTAGCGGGACAGGGGTGGACTGAAGCTTTCTTT.

The chain recombines TRBV2 with TRBJ1-4; a weak D match, TRBD1 (5 bases). CDR1 and CDR2 from the germline V gene are SNHLY and FYNNEI. This CDR3 comprises 12 residues. V was cut by 5 bases and J by 7 bases, with 8 bases left in between. This chain's CDR3 is CASSRTTEKLFF. CDR3 DNA: TGTGCCAGCAGTAGGACAACTGAAAAACTGTTTTTT.

This chain links TRBV19 with TRBJ2-1; 7 nucleotides align to TRBD1. V was clipped by 5 bases and J by 2 bases; unmatched bases: 3. Germline lookup yields CDR1 LNHDA and CDR2 SQIVND (reference sequence). This CDR3 spans 14 amino acids. The CDR3 bases are TGTGCCAGTAGTGTCGGGACAGCCTACAATGAGCAGTTCTTC. Amino acid sequence: CASSVGTAYNEQFF. Full variable domain (remainder filled in from reference TRBV19 and TRBJ2-1): DGGITQSPKYLFRKEGQNVTLSCEQNLNHDAMYWYRQDPGQGLRLIYYSQIVNDFQKGDIAEGYSVSREKKESFPLTVTSAQKNPTAFYLCASSVGTAYNEQFFGPGTRLTVL.

V and J are TRBV6-2 or TRBV6-3 and TRBJ2-7; 7 bases line up with TRBD1. CDR3 size: 17 residues. The V gene's germline CDR1 is MNHEY and CDR2 SVGEGT. V dropped 5 bases and J dropped 5; count of bases not matched to a gene: 18. CDR3 sequence (DNA): TGTGCCAGCAGTCCCGGACAGGTCCGGCGTTCTTTTGACGAGCAGTACTTC. As protein: CASSPGQVRRSFDEQYF.

The V call is TRBV3-1 (or the pseudogene TRBV3-2), the J call TRBJ1-5, with TRBD1 as a possible D gene (6 bases). CDR3 length equals 15 residues. Trimming took off 2 bases at V and 7 bases at J, with 15 bases between the two ends. CDR1 and CDR2 from the germline V gene are LGHDT and YNNKEL (reference sequence). CDR3 protein: CASSQQTGIGQPQHF. The CDR3 bases are TGTGCCAGCAGCCAACAAACAGGGATCGGACAGCCCCAGCATTTT.

The chain combines TRBV11-2 with TRBJ1-3; D unresolved. V shed 1 base and J shed 0 bases, with 10 bases lying between them. CDR1 is SGHAT, CDR2 FQNNGV, per germline. The CDR3 totals 16 residues. CDR3 sequence: CASSLAGLGSGNTIYF. CDR3 in DNA: TGTGCCAGCAGCTTAGCTGGACTGGGCTCTGGAAACACCATATATTTT.

Comment on this clone: One end of the junction is discordant with germline, which a read error may explain. The chain combines TRBV5-1 with TRBJ2-7; D is perhaps TRBD1 (5 bases). Germline values: CDR1 SGHRS, CDR2 YFSETQ. This CDR3 is 13 amino acids long. The CDR3 loop is CASRLDTNYEQYF. The CDR3 DNA sequence: TGCGCCAGCAGATTGGACACCAACTACGAGCAGTACTTC.

The V call is TRBV20-1, the J call TRBJ2-4; D may be TRBD1 (6 bases). Germline CDR1 reads DFQATT; CDR2 reads SNEGSKA (reference sequence). V lost 3 bases and J 0 bases, leaving 21 bases between the germline ends. The CDR3 length is 18 residues. CDR3 protein: CSASPPPGARLAKNIQYF. As DNA, the CDR3 is TGCAGTGCTAGTCCCCCGCCAGGGGCTCGATTAGCCAAAAACATTCAGTACTTC.

This clone was seen more than once but under ten times. The chain is built from TRBV5-4 and TRBJ2-1; the D gene is possibly TRBD1 (5 bases). V lost 6 bases and J 0 bases, leaving 16 bases between the germline ends. Looked up from germline, CDR1 is SGHNT and CDR2 is YYREEE (reference sequence). The CDR3 runs to 16 residues. CDR3 nucleotide sequence: TGTGCCAGCACCCGATTAGGGGTTAGCTCCTACAATGAGCAGTTCTTC. Amino acid sequence: CASTRLGVSSYNEQFF.

Written as DNA, the CDR3 is TGTGCCAGCAGCAAACGTCTTTCCTCGGCCCGAGGCTATGGCTACACCTTC. Protein sequence: CASSKRLSSARGYGYTF. The J gene is TRBJ1-2, the V gene TRBV3-1 (or the pseudogene TRBV3-2); D unclear. The germline V gene encodes CDR1 LGHDT and CDR2 YNNKEL (reference sequence). There are 17 residues in the CDR3. V gave up 5 bases and J gave up 4 bases, with 23 bases separating them.

The chain joins TRBV7-8 to TRBJ2-7, with D perhaps TRBD1 (5 bases). The CDR3 contains 14 residues. Germline CDR1 reads SGHVS; CDR2 reads FQNEAQ. V was pared by 0 bases and J by 2 bases, with 8 bases between. The DNA of the CDR3 is TGTGCCAGCAGCTTAGCGTTCAGGGCCTACGAGCAGTACTTC. This sequence encodes CASSLAFRAYEQYF.

The chain combines TRBV29-1 with TRBJ2-2, with 7 bases matching TRBD1. The CDR3 has 13 residues. With V trimmed by 5 bases and J by 6 bases, 6 bases remained unmatched. Germline values: CDR1 SQVTM, CDR2 ANQGSEA. The CDR3 reads CSVRSQGAGELFF. The CDR3 region has the DNA TGCAGCGTTCGATCCCAGGGGGCCGGGGAGCTGTTTTTT.

The chain carries TRBV9 and TRBJ1-2, with D possibly being TRBD1 (5 bases). The CDR3 extends over 14 amino acids. The V gene's germline CDR1 is SGDLS and CDR2 YYNGEE. Trimming stripped 0 bases from V and 9 bases from J, with 15 bases between. CDR3 bases: TGTGCCAGCAGCGTAGGGGAGGGCAGGGCGAGCTACACCTTC. It encodes CASSVGEGRASYTF.

The chain carries TRBV19 and TRBJ1-4; D gene unclear. CDR1 is LNHDA, CDR2 SQIVND, per germline (reference sequence). The ends were cut back, 1 base at V and 10 bases at J, with 7 bases in the middle. The CDR3 has 12 amino acids. The CDR3: CASSIAPRKLFF. The DNA of the CDR3 is TGTGCCAGTAGTATAGCCCCTAGAAAACTGTTTTTT.

This clone occurred a few times. The V gene is TRBV12-5, the J gene TRBJ1-4; a possible D gene is TRBD1 (5 bases). The CDR3 covers 17 residues. V was clipped by 2 bases and J by 8 bases, with 21 bases between them. The germline V gene encodes CDR1 LGHNT and CDR2 FRNRAP. The CDR3: CASGLTPLQGEGEKLFF. In nucleotides, the CDR3 is TGTGCTAGTGGTTTGACTCCCCTCCAGGGTGAAGGAGAAAAACTGTTTTTT.